What follows is one T cell receptor (beta chain) and its context. Its antigen is unknown. This entry belongs to a study of graft-versus-host responses after intestinal transplantation. Across the whole study: For approximately 3 years after anti-thymocyte globulin induction, all recipients took tacrolimus and steroids. Study results and limitations: Recipient marrow showed GvH clones, some seen first in ileum or blood. Peak circulating GvH clone levels tracked with early post-transplant HvG declines.

Germline V gene lookup returns CDR1 SGHAT and CDR2 FQNNGV. The CDR3 is made up of 15 amino acids. Trimming removed 1 base at V and 6 bases at J, with 10 bases between. Assay used: immunoSEQ multiplex PCR; TCRdb lists only in-frame clones, some missing. Of roughly 69,000 clones in the sample, around 90% are singletons; the top ten hold around 6.7%. The origin of this receptor is a human patient who received an intestinal transplant, so some T cells may come from the graft donor. Source: bone marrow, taken 700 to 850 days after intestinal transplantation. J is TRBJ1-6 and V is TRBV11-2; D possibly corresponds to TRBD1 (6 bases). The chain's CDR3 is CASSLVQQGNSPLHF. For the CDR3, the DNA is TGTGCCAGCAGCTTAGTTCAACAGGGTAATTCACCCCTCCACTTT. Full variable domain (rest looked up from reference TRBV11-2 and TRBJ1-6): EAGVAQSPRYKIIEKRQSVAFWCNPISGHATLYWYQQILGQGPKLLIQFQNNGVVDDSQLPKDRFSAERLKGVDSTLKIQPAKLEDSAVYLCASSLVQQGNSPLHFGNGTRLTVT.